Reported below is one TCR beta chain. Its target is unknown. Every one of the donors gave at least one pre-ART PBMC sample and at least two post-ART PBMC samples. This entry is derived from a study of long-term antiretroviral therapy in people with HIV. It was version v3.0 of the immunoSEQ assay that was run at survey level. This table comes from immunoSEQ multiplex PCR, and its TCRdb copy is limited to in-frame clones, with some not included. The table shows roughly 25,000 clones, with less than 90% occurring only once. The V segment lost 1 base and the J segment 2 bases; nucleotides outside the gene matches: 5. In germline, CDR1 is MDHEN, CDR2 SYDVKM. The CDR3 is 15 amino acids. Study-wide results and limits: Repertoires with HIV possessed tighter CDR3 length spans than those of controls. Collection spanned 2004 to 2017; ART regimens may be less effective than current ones.

The clonotype originates from a man between 45 and 60 years old with HIV. The sample was unsorted PBMCs, taken 0.4 years after starting antiretroviral therapy. This rearrangement joins TRBV28 to TRBJ2-7; 7 nucleotides agree with TRBD2. The CDR3 spells CASSLYSGGTYEQYF. The CDR3 DNA follows: TGTGCCAGCAGTTTATACTCGGGGGGTACCTACGAGCAGTACTTC.